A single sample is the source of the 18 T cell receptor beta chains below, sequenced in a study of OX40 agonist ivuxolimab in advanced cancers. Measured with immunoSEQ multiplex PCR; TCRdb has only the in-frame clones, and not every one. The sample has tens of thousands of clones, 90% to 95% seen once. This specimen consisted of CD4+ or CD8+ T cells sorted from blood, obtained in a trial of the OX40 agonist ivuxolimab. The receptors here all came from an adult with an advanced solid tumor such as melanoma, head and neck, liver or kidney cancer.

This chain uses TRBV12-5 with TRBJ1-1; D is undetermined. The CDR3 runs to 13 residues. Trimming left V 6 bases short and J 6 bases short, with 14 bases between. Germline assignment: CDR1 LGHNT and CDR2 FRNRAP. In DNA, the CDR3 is TGTGCTAGTGGCCCAGAATTAGAGGCTGAAGCTTTCTTT. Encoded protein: CASGPELEAEAFF. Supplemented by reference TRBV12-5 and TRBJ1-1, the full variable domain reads DARVTQTPRHKVTEMGQEVTMRCQPILGHNTVFWYRQTMMQGLELLAYFRNRAPLDDSGMPKDRFSAEMPDATLATLKIQPSEPRDSAVYFCASGPELEAEAFFGQGTRLTVV.

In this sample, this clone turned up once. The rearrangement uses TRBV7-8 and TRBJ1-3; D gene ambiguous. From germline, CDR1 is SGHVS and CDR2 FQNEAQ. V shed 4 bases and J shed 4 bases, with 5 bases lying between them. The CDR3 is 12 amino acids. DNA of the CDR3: TGTGCCAGCAGCTCCATCGGAAACACCATATATTTT. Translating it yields CASSSIGNTIYF.

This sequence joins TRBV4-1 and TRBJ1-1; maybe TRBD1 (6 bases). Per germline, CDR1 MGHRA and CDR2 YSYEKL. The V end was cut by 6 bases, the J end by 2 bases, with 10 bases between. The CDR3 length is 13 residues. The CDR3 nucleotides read TGCGCCAGCAGTCTACAGGGTAACACTGAAGCTTTCTTT. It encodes CASSLQGNTEAFF.

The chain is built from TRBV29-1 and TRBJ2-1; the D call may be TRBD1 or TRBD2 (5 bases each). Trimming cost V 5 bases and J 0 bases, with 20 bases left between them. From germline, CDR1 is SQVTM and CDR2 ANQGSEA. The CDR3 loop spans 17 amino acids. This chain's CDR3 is CSVWGTPDSASYNEQFF. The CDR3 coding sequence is TGCAGCGTTTGGGGGACCCCCGATTCAGCCTCCTACAATGAGCAGTTCTTC.

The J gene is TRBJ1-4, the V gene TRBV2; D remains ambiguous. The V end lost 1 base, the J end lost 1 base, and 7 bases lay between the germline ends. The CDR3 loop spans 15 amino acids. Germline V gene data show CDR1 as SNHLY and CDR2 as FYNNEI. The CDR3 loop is CASSEGGKTNEKLFF. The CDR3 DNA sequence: TGTGCCAGCAGTGAAGGGGGAAAAACTAATGAAAAACTGTTTTTT.

Written as DNA, the CDR3 is TGTGCCTACGTATCTAACTATGGCTACACCTTC. Its protein is CAYVSNYGYTF. The chain carries TRBV30 and TRBJ1-2; no reliable D call. The germline V gene encodes CDR1 GTSNPN and CDR2 SVGIG (reference sequence). The CDR3 runs to 11 residues. Trimming removed 7 bases at V and 0 bases at J, with 6 bases between.

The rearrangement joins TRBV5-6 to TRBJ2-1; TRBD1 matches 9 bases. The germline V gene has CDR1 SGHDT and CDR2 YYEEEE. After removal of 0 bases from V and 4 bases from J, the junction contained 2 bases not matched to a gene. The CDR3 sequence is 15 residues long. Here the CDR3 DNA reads TGTGCCAGCAGCTTGGCCGACAGGGGGTACAATGAGCAGTTCTTC. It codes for CASSLADRGYNEQFF. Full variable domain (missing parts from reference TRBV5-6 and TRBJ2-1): DAGVTQSPTHLIKTRGQQVTLRCSPKSGHDTVSWYQQALGQGPQFIFQYYEEEERQRGNFPDRFSGHQFPNYSSELNVNALLLGDSALYLCASSLADRGYNEQFFGPGTRLTVL.

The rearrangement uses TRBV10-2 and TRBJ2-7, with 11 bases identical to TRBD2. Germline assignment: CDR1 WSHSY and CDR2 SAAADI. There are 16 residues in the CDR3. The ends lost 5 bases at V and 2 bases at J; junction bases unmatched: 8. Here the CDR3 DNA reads TGCGCCAGCAGTCCTCGGGGGACTAGCGGTCCCTACGAGCAGTACTTC. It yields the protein CASSPRGTSGPYEQYF.

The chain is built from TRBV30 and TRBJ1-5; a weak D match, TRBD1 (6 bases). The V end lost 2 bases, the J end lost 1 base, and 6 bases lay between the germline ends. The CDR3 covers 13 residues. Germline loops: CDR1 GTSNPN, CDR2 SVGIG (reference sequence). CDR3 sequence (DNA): TGTGCCTGGAGTAGGGGGAGCAATCAGCCCCAGCATTTT. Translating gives CAWSRGSNQPQHF.

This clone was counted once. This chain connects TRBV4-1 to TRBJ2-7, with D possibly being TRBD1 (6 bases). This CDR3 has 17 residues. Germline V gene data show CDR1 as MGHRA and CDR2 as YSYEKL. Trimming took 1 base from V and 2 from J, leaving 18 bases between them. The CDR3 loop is CASSQVIGQWETYEQYF. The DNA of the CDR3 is TGCGCCAGCAGCCAAGTTATAGGACAGTGGGAAACCTACGAGCAGTACTTC.

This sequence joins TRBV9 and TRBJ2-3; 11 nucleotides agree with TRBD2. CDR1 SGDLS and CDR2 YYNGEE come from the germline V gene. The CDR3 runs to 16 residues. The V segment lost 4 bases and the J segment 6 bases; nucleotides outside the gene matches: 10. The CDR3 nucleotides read TGTGCCAGCAGCCCAGTAGCGGGGGGGCCTTCCGATACGCAGTATTTT. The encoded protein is CASSPVAGGPSDTQYF.

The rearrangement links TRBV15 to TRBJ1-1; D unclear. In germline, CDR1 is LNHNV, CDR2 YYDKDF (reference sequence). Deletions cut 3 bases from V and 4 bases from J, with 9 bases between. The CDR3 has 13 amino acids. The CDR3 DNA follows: TGTGCCACCAGCAGGTTCGAAGGCACTGAAGCTTTCTTT. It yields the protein CATSRFEGTEAFF.

The CDR3 region is CASRTGTVSYEQYF. In DNA form, the CDR3 reads TGTGCCAGCCGGACCGGGACAGTTTCCTACGAGCAGTACTTC. The chain is built from TRBV6-5 and TRBJ2-7; 7 positions match TRBD1. The CDR3 consists of 14 residues. V lost 8 bases, J lost 1 base, and 8 bases stayed unmatched. Germline lookup yields CDR1 MNHEY and CDR2 SVGAGI.

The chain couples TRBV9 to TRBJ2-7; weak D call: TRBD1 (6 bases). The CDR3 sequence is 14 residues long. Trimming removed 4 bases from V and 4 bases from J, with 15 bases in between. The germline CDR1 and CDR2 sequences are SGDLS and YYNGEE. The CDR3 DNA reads TGTGCCAGCAGCAAACGGGACATTGATTACGAGCAGTACTTC. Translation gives CASSKRDIDYEQYF.

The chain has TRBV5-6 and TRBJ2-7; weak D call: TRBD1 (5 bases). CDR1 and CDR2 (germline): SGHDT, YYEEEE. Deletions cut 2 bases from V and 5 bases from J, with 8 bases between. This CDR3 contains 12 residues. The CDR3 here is CASSLQADEQYF. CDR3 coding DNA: TGTGCCAGCAGCTTACAGGCCGACGAGCAGTACTTC. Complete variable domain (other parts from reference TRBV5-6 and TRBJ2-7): DAGVTQSPTHLIKTRGQQVTLRCSPKSGHDTVSWYQQALGQGPQFIFQYYEEEERQRGNFPDRFSGHQFPNYSSELNVNALLLGDSALYLCASSLQADEQYFGPGTRLTVT.

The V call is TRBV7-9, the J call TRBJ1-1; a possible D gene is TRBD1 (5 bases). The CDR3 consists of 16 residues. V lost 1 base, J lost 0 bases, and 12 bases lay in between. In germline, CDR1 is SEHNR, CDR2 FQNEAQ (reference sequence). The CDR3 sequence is CASSLVTGLLNTEAFF. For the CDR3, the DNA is TGTGCCAGCAGCTTAGTAACAGGTCTTCTGAACACTGAAGCTTTCTTT.

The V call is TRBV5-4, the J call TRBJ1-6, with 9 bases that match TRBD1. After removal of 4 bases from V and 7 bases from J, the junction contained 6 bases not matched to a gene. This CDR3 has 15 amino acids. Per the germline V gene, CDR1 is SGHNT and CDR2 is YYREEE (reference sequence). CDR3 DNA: TGTGCCAGCAGCCCGGAGGGACAGGGAAATTCACCCCTCCACTTT. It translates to CASSPEGQGNSPLHF.

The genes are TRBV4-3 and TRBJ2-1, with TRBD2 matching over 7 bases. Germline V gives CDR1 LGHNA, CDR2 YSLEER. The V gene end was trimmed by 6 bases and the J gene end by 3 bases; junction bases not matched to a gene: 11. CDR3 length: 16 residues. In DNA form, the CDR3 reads TGCGCCAGCAGTCAGGGAGGGCGGGGGAGCTACAATGAGCAGTTCTTC. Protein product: CASSQGGRGSYNEQFF.